The 31 T cell receptor beta chains presented below share a single source sample, sequenced in a study of T-cell reconstitution after alpha-beta-depleted transplantation in children. Preparation of the TCRbeta library was carried out with unique molecular identifiers. TCRdb analysed the PCR reads with MiXCR anew, one entry per CDR3 protein. The top ten clones hold 2.2% of a sample with 500,000 to 750,000 distinct CDR3 sequences, over 10% of them seen once. This sample comprised PBMCs, mostly from graft donor cells, obtained 360 days after TCRalphabeta/CD19-depleted stem cell transplant. These receptor sequences come from a male patient younger than 18 who had a stem cell transplant for acute myeloid leukemia, so the T cells may come from the graft donor.

This clonotype was seen only a few times. J is TRBJ1-4 and V is TRBV5-5, with 9 bases lining up with TRBD1. V lost 5 bases and J lost 7; bases outside the gene matches: 9. The CDR3 sequence is 15 residues long. Germline lookup yields CDR1 SGHKS and CDR2 YYEKEE (reference sequence). The CDR3 loop is CASSVKTGGSEKLFF. The CDR3 DNA reads TGTGCCAGCAGTGTTAAGACAGGGGGGTCTGAAAAACTGTTTTTT. Filled out from reference TRBV5-5 and TRBJ1-4, the complete variable domain reads DAGVTQSPTHLIKTRGQQVTLRCSPISGHKSVSWYQQVLGQGPQFIFQYYEKEERGRGNFPDRFSARQFPNYSSELNVNALLLGDSALYLCASSVKTGGSEKLFFGSGTQLSVL.

V usage is TRBV20-1 and J usage is TRBJ1-2; possible D gene TRBD1, 6 bases. Per germline, CDR1 DFQATT and CDR2 SNEGSKA (reference sequence). CDR3 length: 12 residues. Trimming shortened V by 6 bases and J by 2 bases, and 10 bases separated the two germline ends. In DNA form, the CDR3 reads TGCAGTGCATCAGGGGCCAACTATGGCTACACCTTC. Protein product: CSASGANYGYTF.

This sequence joins TRBV18 and TRBJ2-5; perhaps TRBD1 as D (5 bases). Germline CDR1 and CDR2: KGHSH and LQKENI. Trimming stripped 1 base from V and 5 bases from J, with 11 bases between. This CDR3 has 14 residues. The DNA for the CDR3 is TGTGCCAGCTCACCACAGACAGTGGGGGAGACCCAGTACTTC. This encodes CASSPQTVGETQYF.

The sample holds a few counts of this clonotype. The rearrangement joins TRBV28 to TRBJ2-1, with D possibly matching TRBD1 (5 bases). Trimming took 5 bases from V and 8 from J, leaving 16 bases between them. Germline V gene lookup returns CDR1 MDHEN and CDR2 SYDVKM. The CDR3 spans 14 residues. The CDR3 DNA reads as TGTGCCAGCAGTCCTAGGCAGGGTTTCGATGAGCAGTTCTTC. Translated: CASSPRQGFDEQFF.

The gene calls are TRBV20-1 and TRBJ1-1, with D hard to call. V was cut by 3 bases and J by 4 bases, with 6 bases left in between. Germline CDR1 reads DFQATT; CDR2 reads SNEGSKA (reference sequence). This CDR3 comprises 11 residues. CDR3 residues: CSASRSTEAFF. DNA of the CDR3: TGCAGTGCTAGCAGGTCCACTGAAGCTTTCTTT.

This clonotype was detected many times. V and J are TRBV7-2 and TRBJ2-2; TRBD2 matches 11 bases. V shed 4 bases and J 2 bases; nucleotides not matched to a gene: 6. The length of the CDR3 is 17 residues. Germline V gives CDR1 SGHTA, CDR2 FQGNSA. CDR3 sequence reads: CASSWKGLAANTGELFF. In DNA, the CDR3 is TGTGCCAGCAGCTGGAAGGGACTAGCGGCTAACACCGGGGAGCTGTTTTTT.

The chain joins TRBV20-1 to TRBJ1-4; D possibly corresponds to TRBD1 (6 bases). CDR3 length: 16 residues. Per the germline V gene, CDR1 is DFQATT and CDR2 is SNEGSKA (reference sequence). The ends were cut back, 5 bases at V and 4 bases at J, with 20 bases in the middle. CDR3 sequence reads: CSAPTDRQAINEKLFF. The CDR3 nucleotides read TGCAGTGCTCCTACAGACCGACAGGCGATTAATGAAAAACTGTTTTTT.

The rearrangement joins TRBV5-1 to TRBJ1-1; perhaps TRBD1 as D (6 bases). Germline V gives CDR1 SGHRS, CDR2 YFSETQ. V was clipped by 1 base and J by 4 bases, with 11 bases between them. The CDR3 has 14 residues. The CDR3 reads CASSLTGRGTEAFF. CDR3 sequence (DNA): TGCGCCAGCAGCTTGACAGGGAGGGGCACTGAAGCTTTCTTT.

This chain connects TRBV4-3 to TRBJ2-7; D remains unclear. This CDR3 is built from 13 residues. The germline V gene encodes CDR1 LGHNA and CDR2 YSLEER. The germline V and J ends were trimmed by 4 bases and 1 base, with 8 bases remaining between them. CDR3 sequence: CASSRTQSYEQYF. The CDR3 DNA sequence: TGCGCCAGCAGCCGGACCCAATCCTACGAGCAGTACTTC.

This clonotype turned up a few times. This chain links TRBV28 with TRBJ2-4, with D unclear. The CDR3 has 13 residues. Germline V gives CDR1 MDHEN, CDR2 SYDVKM. The V end was cut by 4 bases, the J end by 1 base, with 5 bases between. The CDR3: CASSWAAKNIQYF. CDR3 in DNA: TGTGCCAGCAGTTGGGCGGCCAAAAACATTCAGTACTTC.

This chain connects TRBV10-3 to TRBJ2-1; the D gene is possibly TRBD2 (6 bases). CDR1 and CDR2 (germline): ENHRY, SYGVKD. The CDR3 totals 16 residues. V was trimmed by 2 bases and J by 6 bases, leaving 17 bases between them. Here the CDR3 reads CAISETGEETVNEQFF. In DNA form, the CDR3 reads TGTGCCATCAGTGAGACTGGGGAGGAGACCGTCAATGAGCAGTTCTTC.

This chain uses TRBV23-1 with TRBJ2-7; TRBD2 matches at 11 bases. TRBV23-1 belongs to the ORF category, with a function that is uncertain. The CDR3 runs 14 residues. After removal of 8 bases from V and 7 bases from J, the junction contained 10 bases not matched to a gene. The CDR3 nucleotides are TGCGCCAGCTCCACCTTAATAGCGGGAGGGGAGCAGTACTTC. Translating gives CASSTLIAGGEQYF.

The V and J genes are TRBV20-1 and TRBJ2-2; D unclear. Germline V gene sequence: CDR1 DFQATT, CDR2 SNEGSKA (reference sequence). The V gene lost 4 bases and the J gene lost 2 bases, with 20 bases spanning the gap. The CDR3 consists of 17 residues. The CDR3 DNA reads as TGCAGTGCTATGGCGTCGGGCAAGAGCTTCAACACCGGGGAGCTGTTTTTT. This gives the protein CSAMASGKSFNTGELFF.

A few counts support this clonotype. V is TRBV14 and J is TRBJ1-4; D not resolved. CDR1 is SGHDN, CDR2 FVKESK, per germline. This CDR3 comprises 16 residues. Trimming cost V 0 bases and J 7 bases, with 15 bases left between them. CDR3 DNA sequence: TGTGCCAGCAGCCAAGATAGGAACATACCCACTGAAAAACTGTTTTTT. It yields the protein CASSQDRNIPTEKLFF.

This clonotype has at least ten counts. The chain combines TRBV18 with TRBJ2-1; 7 nucleotides match TRBD2. With 2 bases clipped from V and 4 bases from J, the junction kept 8 bases outside the gene matches. This CDR3 has 16 residues. CDR1 and CDR2 from the germline V gene are KGHSH and LQKENI. The CDR3 reads CASSPRSQGLYNEQFF. CDR3 coding DNA: TGTGCCAGCTCACCAAGGTCTCAGGGACTATACAATGAGCAGTTCTTC.

This clonotype was seen many times. This chain joins TRBV5-5 and TRBJ2-7; no reliable D call. V dropped 5 bases and J dropped 6 bases, with 15 bases sitting between them. This CDR3 spans 13 amino acids. Germline CDR1 is SGHKS and CDR2 is YYEKEE (reference sequence). CDR3 sequence reads: CASSILGSSEQYF. The CDR3 nucleotides read TGTGCCAGCAGTATTTTAGGGTCATCCGAGCAGTACTTC.

This clonotype was seen many times. V gene TRBV5-1 combines with J gene TRBJ2-5; D may be TRBD1 (6 bases). Per the germline V gene, CDR1 is SGHRS and CDR2 is YFSETQ. Trimming cost V 5 bases and J 1 base, with 12 bases left between them. This CDR3 region has 14 residues. The CDR3 region is CASRQTGFQETQYF. The CDR3 nucleotides are TGCGCCAGCAGGCAAACAGGGTTCCAAGAGACCCAGTACTTC.

This clonotype was seen a handful of times. The chain couples TRBV5-5 to TRBJ2-7; TRBD1 might be the D (6 bases). Germline V lookup: CDR1 SGHKS, CDR2 YYEKEE (reference sequence). The CDR3 is made up of 17 amino acids. With 3 bases removed from V and 2 bases from J, the gap between germline ends came to 21 bases. The CDR3 nucleotides read TGTGCCAGCAGCTCCCGGGACATCCGAGAGAACCCCTACGAGCAGTACTTC. Its translation: CASSSRDIRENPYEQYF. Full variable domain (remainder filled in from reference TRBV5-5 and TRBJ2-7): DAGVTQSPTHLIKTRGQQVTLRCSPISGHKSVSWYQQVLGQGPQFIFQYYEKEERGRGNFPDRFSARQFPNYSSELNVNALLLGDSALYLCASSSRDIRENPYEQYFGPGTRLTVT.

This clonotype turned up a few times. The chain carries TRBV4-3 and TRBJ2-3, with D perhaps matching TRBD2 (6 bases). The V gene lost 1 base and the J gene lost 5 bases, with 19 bases spanning the gap. Germline loops: CDR1 LGHNA, CDR2 YSLEER. CDR3 size: 17 residues. As DNA, the CDR3 is TGCGCCAGCAGCCAAGTTTTGTCGGGAGCGGGCGTAGATACGCAGTATTTT. It translates to CASSQVLSGAGVDTQYF.

This clonotype appeared a few times. This rearrangement joins TRBV20-1 to TRBJ2-7; 13 positions match TRBD2. Unmatched junction bases numbered 7, after V lost 4 bases and J lost 1 base. CDR1 DFQATT and CDR2 SNEGSKA come from the germline V gene (reference sequence). The CDR3 runs 16 residues. In DNA form, the CDR3 reads TGCAGTGCTATCCCGGGACTAGCGGGGCTATCCTACGAGCAGTACTTC. Amino acid sequence: CSAIPGLAGLSYEQYF.

This clonotype was seen a handful of times. The chain uses TRBV29-1 and TRBJ1-2; D call uncertain. There are 11 residues in the CDR3. Between the trimmed V and J ends, which lost 6 bases and 5 bases, there was a span of 10 bases. CDR1 and CDR2 (germline): SQVTM, ANQGSEA. For the CDR3, the DNA is TGCAGCGTCTCAGTGGGGTATGGCTACACCTTC. This translates into CSVSVGYGYTF.

This clonotype was detected only a few times. V is TRBV20-1 and J is TRBJ2-5; TRBD2 agrees at 9 bases. This CDR3 has 13 residues. Germline CDR1 DFQATT, CDR2 SNEGSKA (reference sequence). V gave up 5 bases and J gave up 7 bases; unmatched junction bases: 8. For the CDR3, the DNA is TGCAGTGCTCGTCAACTAGCGGGTGGGACCCAGTACTTC. It codes for CSARQLAGGTQYF.

The V gene is TRBV5-1, the J gene TRBJ2-6; D tentatively fits TRBD1 or TRBD2 (5 bases each). Germline CDR1 is SGHRS and CDR2 is YFSETQ. V was shortened by 0 bases and J by 0 bases, with 10 bases between the two germline ends. This CDR3 region has 17 residues. CDR3 sequence reads: CASSLDTGTSGANVLTF. Here the CDR3 DNA reads TGCGCCAGCAGCTTGGACACCGGGACCTCTGGGGCCAACGTCCTGACTTTC. The full variable domain, completed using reference TRBV5-1 and TRBJ2-6, is KAGVTQTPRYLIKTRGQQVTLSCSPISGHRSVSWYQQTPGQGLQFLFEYFSETQRNKGNFPGRFSGRQFSNSRSEMNVSTLELGDSALYLCASSLDTGTSGANVLTFGAGSRLTVL.

The V call is TRBV5-1, the J call TRBJ2-1, with a possible D match to TRBD1 (5 bases). The CDR3 runs 15 residues. Germline CDR1 and CDR2: SGHRS and YFSETQ. Trimming cost V 0 bases and J 7 bases, with 14 bases left between them. CDR3 region: CASSLDPSGWNEQFF. CDR3 DNA: TGCGCCAGCAGCTTGGACCCCTCAGGGTGGAATGAGCAGTTCTTC.

The rearrangement uses TRBV9 and TRBJ2-2; maybe TRBD1 (5 bases). Germline V CDR1 and CDR2: SGDLS, YYNGEE. Trimming left V 2 bases short and J 4 bases short, with 18 bases between. The CDR3 has 17 amino acids. CDR3 nucleotide sequence: TGTGCCAGCAGCGTGGGCAGGGCGAAAGTGGGCACCGGGGAGCTGTTTTTT. It yields the protein CASSVGRAKVGTGELFF.

The V call is TRBV24-1, the J call TRBJ2-4; tentatively, D is TRBD1 (6 bases). Germline CDR1 and CDR2: KGHDR and SFDVKD. This CDR3 has 16 amino acids. The CDR3, as DNA: TGTGCTAACGCTCACACACAGGGTTTAGCCAAAAACATTCAGTACTTC. Protein: CANAHTQGLAKNIQYF.

The rearrangement uses TRBV28 and TRBJ2-7; D unclear. This CDR3 region has 11 residues. The germline gives CDR1 MDHEN, CDR2 SYDVKM. Trimming pared 6 bases from V and 4 bases from J, leaving 7 bases between. Here the CDR3 DNA reads TGTGCCAGCAGCACACAATACGAGCAGTACTTC. Protein: CASSTQYEQYF.

The chain joins TRBV19 to TRBJ2-1; D might be TRBD1 or TRBD2, each matching 7 bases. CDR1 LNHDA and CDR2 SQIVND come from the germline V gene (reference sequence). Trimming removed 4 bases from V and 9 bases from J, with 19 bases in between. This CDR3 has 15 amino acids. CDR3 sequence reads: CASSTLATGRGEQFF. The CDR3 DNA reads as TGTGCCAGTAGTACCCTAGCGACAGGGAGGGGTGAGCAGTTCTTC.

This clonotype was detected many times. V gene TRBV28 combines with J gene TRBJ2-7; the D gene is possibly TRBD2 (6 bases). In germline, CDR1 is MDHEN, CDR2 SYDVKM. V was clipped by 7 bases and J by 2 bases, with 12 bases between them. The CDR3 spans 13 residues. The CDR3 DNA reads TGTGCCAGCATTGATGGCGGGGCCTACGAGCAGTACTTC. Residues: CASIDGGAYEQYF.

For the CDR3, the DNA is TGCGCCAGCAGGGGGGGTTTCAATGAGCAGTTCTTC. Translating it yields CASRGGFNEQFF. The V and J genes are TRBV5-1 and TRBJ2-1, with D perhaps TRBD2 (6 bases). This CDR3 contains 12 residues. From germline, CDR1 is SGHRS and CDR2 YFSETQ. Trimming shortened V by 5 bases and J by 6 bases, and 9 bases separated the two germline ends.

This clonotype was recorded many times. The chain couples TRBV28 to TRBJ2-3, with D maybe TRBD2 (5 bases). Per the germline V gene, CDR1 is MDHEN and CDR2 is SYDVKM. The CDR3 covers 15 residues. V lost 6 bases and J lost 2, with 15 bases in between. Written as DNA, the CDR3 is TGTGCCAGCAGCCCCGGAGGCGGATACACAGATACGCAGTATTTT. Translation gives CASSPGGGYTDTQYF.